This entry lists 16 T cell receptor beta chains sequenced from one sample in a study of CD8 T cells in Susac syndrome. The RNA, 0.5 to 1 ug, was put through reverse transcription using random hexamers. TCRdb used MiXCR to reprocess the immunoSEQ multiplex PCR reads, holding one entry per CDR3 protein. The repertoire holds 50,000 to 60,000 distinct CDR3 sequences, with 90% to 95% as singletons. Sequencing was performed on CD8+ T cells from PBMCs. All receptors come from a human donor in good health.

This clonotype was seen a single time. CDR3 loop: CASRQLGGYGYTF. In nucleotides, the CDR3 is TGTGCCAGCAGGCAACTGGGAGGATATGGCTACACCTTC. The chain joins TRBV27 to TRBJ1-2, with D unclear. CDR1 and CDR2 (germline): MNHEY, SMNVEV (reference sequence). The CDR3 is 13 residues long. V was shortened by 6 bases and J by 5 bases, with 13 bases between the two germline ends.

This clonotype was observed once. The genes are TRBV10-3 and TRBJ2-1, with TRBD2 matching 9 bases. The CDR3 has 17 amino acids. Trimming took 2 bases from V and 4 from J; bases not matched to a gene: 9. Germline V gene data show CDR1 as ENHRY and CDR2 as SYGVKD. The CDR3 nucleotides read TGTGCCATCAGTGAGAAGACTAGCGGCTTTTATTACAATGAGCAGTTCTTC. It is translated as CAISEKTSGFYYNEQFF.

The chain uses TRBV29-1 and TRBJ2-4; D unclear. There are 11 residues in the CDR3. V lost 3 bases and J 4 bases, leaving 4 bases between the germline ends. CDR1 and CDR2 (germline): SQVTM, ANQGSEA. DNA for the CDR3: TGCAGCGTTGAGAGGAAAAACATTCAGTACTTC. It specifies CSVERKNIQYF.

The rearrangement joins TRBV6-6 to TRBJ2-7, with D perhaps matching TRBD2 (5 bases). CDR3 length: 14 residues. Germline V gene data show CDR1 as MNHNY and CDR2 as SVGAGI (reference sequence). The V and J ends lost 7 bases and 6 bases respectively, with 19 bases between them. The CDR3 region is CASTNGSGLSEQYF. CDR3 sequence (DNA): TGTGCCAGCACGAACGGGTCGGGGTTGAGCGAGCAGTACTTC.

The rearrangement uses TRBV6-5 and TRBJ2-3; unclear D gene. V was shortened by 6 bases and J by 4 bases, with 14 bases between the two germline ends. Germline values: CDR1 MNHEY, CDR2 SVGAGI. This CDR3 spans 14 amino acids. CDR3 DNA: TGTGCCAGCAGCTTACTCCGGTTGGCAGATACGCAGTATTTT. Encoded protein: CASSLLRLADTQYF.

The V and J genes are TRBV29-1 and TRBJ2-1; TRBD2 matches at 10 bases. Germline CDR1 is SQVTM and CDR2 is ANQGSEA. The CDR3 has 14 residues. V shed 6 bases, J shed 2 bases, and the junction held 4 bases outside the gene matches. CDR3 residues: CSVELAGTYNEQFF. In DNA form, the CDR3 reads TGCAGCGTAGAACTAGCGGGGACCTACAATGAGCAGTTCTTC.

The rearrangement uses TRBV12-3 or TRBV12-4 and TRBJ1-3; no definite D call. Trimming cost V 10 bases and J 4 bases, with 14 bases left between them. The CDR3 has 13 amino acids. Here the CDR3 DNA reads TGTGCCACCGACCAGGTTGACGGAAACACCATATATTTT. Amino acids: CATDQVDGNTIYF.

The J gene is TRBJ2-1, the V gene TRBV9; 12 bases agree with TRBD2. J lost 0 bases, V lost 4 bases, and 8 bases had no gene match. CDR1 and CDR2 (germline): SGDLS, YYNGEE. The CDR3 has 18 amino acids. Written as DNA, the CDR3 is TGTGCCAGCAGCACCTCCAGACTAGCGGGGGACTCCTACAATGAGCAGTTCTTC. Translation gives CASSTSRLAGDSYNEQFF.

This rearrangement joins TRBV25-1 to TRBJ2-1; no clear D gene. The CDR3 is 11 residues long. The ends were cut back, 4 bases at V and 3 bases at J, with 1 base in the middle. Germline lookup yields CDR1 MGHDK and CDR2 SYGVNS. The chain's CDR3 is CASSGYNEQFF. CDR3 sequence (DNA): TGTGCCAGCAGTGGCTACAATGAGCAGTTCTTC.

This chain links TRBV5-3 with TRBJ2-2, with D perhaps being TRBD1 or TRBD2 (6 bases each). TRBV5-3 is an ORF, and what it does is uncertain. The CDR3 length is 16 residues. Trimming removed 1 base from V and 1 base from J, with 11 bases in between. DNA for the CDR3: TGTGCCAGAAGCTTGTGCGGGACACTGAACACCGGGGAGCTGTTTTTT. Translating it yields CARSLCGTLNTGELFF.

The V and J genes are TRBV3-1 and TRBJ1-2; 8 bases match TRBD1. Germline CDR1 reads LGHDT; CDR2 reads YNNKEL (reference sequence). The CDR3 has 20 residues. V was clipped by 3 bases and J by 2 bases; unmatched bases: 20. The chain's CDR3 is CASSQLTRDYRQGSNYGYTF. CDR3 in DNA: TGTGCCAGCAGCCAGTTAACCCGGGACTACCGACAGGGGTCCAACTATGGCTACACCTTC.

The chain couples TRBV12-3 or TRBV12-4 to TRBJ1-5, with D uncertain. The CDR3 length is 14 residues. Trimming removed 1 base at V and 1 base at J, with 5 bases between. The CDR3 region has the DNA TGTGCCAGCAGTTTAGGAGCGAGCAATCAGCCCCAGCATTTT. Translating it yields CASSLGASNQPQHF.

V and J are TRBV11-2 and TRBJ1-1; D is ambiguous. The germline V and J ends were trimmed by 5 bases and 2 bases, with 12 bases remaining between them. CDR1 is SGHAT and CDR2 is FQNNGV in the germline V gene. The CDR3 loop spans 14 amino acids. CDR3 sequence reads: CASSLVGYNTEAFF. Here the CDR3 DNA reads TGTGCCAGCAGCCTCGTTGGGTATAACACTGAAGCTTTCTTT.

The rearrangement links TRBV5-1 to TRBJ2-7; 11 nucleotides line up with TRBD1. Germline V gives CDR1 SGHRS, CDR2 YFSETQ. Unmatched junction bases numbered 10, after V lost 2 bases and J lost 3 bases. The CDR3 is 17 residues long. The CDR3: CASSFKAAGQGDYEQYF. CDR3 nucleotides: TGCGCCAGCAGCTTTAAAGCCGCGGGACAGGGGGACTACGAGCAGTACTTC. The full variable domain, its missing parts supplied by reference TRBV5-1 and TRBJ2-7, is KAGVTQTPRYLIKTRGQQVTLSCSPISGHRSVSWYQQTPGQGLQFLFEYFSETQRNKGNFPGRFSGRQFSNSRSEMNVSTLELGDSALYLCASSFKAAGQGDYEQYFGPGTRLTVT.

The CDR3 region is CAWTVDLYNEQFF. CDR3 bases: TGTGCCTGGACGGTCGACCTGTACAATGAGCAGTTCTTC. This rearrangement joins TRBV30 to TRBJ2-1; D is unresolved. CDR3 length: 13 residues. Trimming cost V 4 bases and J 4 bases, with 11 bases left between them. Germline CDR1 GTSNPN, CDR2 SVGIG (reference sequence).

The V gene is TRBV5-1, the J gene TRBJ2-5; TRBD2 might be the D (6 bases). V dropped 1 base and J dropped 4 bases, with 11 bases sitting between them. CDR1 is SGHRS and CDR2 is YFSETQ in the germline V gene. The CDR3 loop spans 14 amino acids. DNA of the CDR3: TGCGCCAGCAGCTTGCGCGGGGCGCCAGAGACCCAGTACTTC. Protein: CASSLRGAPETQYF.